This T cell receptor (beta chain) stems from a study of blood T cell repertoires in COVID-19. Germline-derived CDR1 and CDR2 are MDHEN and SYDVKM. V lost 3 bases, J lost 7 bases, and 12 bases lay in between. This CDR3 spans 13 amino acids. Those enrolled, adults aged about 18 to 89 years, came from 24 US areas. The data were produced by immunoSEQ multiplex PCR, yet TCRdb's version contains in-frame clones alone and is incomplete. The repertoire holds 360,000 or so clones, with approximately 91% as singletons. This sequence was found in a woman aged 25 to 39 who had been exposed to COVID-19. The gene calls are TRBV28 and TRBJ1-2; D gene unclear. The sequenced sample was PBMCs or T cells enriched from blood (not recorded which). Here the CDR3 DNA reads TGTGCCAGCAGTTTTTCGGGGTTGAGTGGCTACACCTTC. It codes for CASSFSGLSGYTF.